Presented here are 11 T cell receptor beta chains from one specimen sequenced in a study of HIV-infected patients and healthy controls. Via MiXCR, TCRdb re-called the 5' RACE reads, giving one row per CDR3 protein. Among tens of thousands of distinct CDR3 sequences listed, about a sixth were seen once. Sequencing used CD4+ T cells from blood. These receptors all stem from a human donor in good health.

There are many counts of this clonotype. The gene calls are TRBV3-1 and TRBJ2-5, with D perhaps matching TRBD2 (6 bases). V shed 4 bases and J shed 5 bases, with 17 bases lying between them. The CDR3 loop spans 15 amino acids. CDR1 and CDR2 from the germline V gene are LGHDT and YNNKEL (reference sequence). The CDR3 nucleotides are TGTGCCAGCAGCCCAAGTTGGAGCGGGTTTGAGACCCAGTACTTC. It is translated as CASSPSWSGFETQYF.

The CDR3 loop reads CASSSPGRGSYEQYF. In DNA, the CDR3 is TGTGCCAGCAGCTCCCCCGGGCGGGGCTCCTACGAGCAGTACTTC. V gene TRBV7-2 combines with J gene TRBJ2-7; D may be TRBD2 (6 bases). V was cut by 4 bases and J by 0 bases, with 13 bases left in between. CDR3 length: 15 residues. Per the germline V gene, CDR1 is SGHTA and CDR2 is FQGNSA. The full variable domain, in which reference TRBV7-2 and TRBJ2-7 provide the parts outside the CDR3, is GAGVSQSPSNKVTEKGKDVELRCDPISGHTALYWYRQSLGQGLEFLIYFQGNSAPDKSGLPSDRFSAERTGGSVSTLTIQRTQQEDSAVYLCASSSPGRGSYEQYFGPGTRLTVT.

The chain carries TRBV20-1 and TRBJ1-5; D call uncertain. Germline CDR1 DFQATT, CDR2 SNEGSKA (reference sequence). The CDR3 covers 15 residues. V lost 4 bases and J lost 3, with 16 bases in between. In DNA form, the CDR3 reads TGCAGTGCTATCCCCGTTGAGGGTTACAATCAGCCCCAGCATTTT. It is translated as CSAIPVEGYNQPQHF.

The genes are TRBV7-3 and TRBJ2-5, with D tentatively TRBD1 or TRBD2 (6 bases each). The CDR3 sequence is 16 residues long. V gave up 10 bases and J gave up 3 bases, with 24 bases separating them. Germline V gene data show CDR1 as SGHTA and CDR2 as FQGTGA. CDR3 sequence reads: CANFTRGGHSEETQYF. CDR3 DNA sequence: TGTGCCAACTTCACACGTGGGGGGCACTCAGAAGAGACCCAGTACTTC.

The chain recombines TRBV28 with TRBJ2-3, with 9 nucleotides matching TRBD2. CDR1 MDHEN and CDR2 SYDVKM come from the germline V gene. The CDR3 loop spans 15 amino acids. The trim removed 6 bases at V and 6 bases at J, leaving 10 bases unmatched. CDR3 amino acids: CASSTSGRPDDTQYF. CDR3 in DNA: TGTGCCAGCAGCACTAGCGGGCGGCCCGATGATACGCAGTATTTT.

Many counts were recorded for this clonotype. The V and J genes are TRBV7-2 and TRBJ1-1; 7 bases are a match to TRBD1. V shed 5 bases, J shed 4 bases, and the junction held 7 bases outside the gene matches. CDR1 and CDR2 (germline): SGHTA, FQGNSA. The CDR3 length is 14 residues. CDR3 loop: CASSLRGLGTEAFF. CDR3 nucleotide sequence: TGTGCCAGCAGCCTGAGGGGGCTGGGCACTGAAGCTTTCTTT.

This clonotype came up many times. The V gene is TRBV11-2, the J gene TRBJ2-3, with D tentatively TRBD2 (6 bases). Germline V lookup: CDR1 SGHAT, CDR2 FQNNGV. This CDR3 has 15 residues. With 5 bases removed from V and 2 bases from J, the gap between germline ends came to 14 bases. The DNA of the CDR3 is TGTGCCAGCAGCCCGAGACTAGGAGCCACAGATACGCAGTATTTT. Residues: CASSPRLGATDTQYF.

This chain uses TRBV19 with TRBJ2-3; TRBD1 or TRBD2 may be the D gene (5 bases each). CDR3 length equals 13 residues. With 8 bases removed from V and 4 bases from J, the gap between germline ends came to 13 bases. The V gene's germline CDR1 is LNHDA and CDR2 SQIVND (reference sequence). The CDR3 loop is CASLDRGPDTQYF. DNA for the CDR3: TGTGCCAGTTTAGACCGGGGCCCAGATACGCAGTATTTT.

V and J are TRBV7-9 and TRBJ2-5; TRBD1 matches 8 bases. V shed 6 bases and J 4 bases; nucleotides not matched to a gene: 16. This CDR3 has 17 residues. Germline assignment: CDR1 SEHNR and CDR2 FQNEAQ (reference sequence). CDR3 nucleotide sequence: TGTGCCAGCAGTCCATACGACAGGGGCCAATTAAGAGAGACCCAGTACTTC. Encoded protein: CASSPYDRGQLRETQYF. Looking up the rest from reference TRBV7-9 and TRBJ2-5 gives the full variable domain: DTGVSQNPRHKITKRGQNVTFRCDPISEHNRLYWYRQTLGQGPEFLTYFQNEAQLEKSRLLSDRFSAERPKGSFSTLEIQRTEQGDSAMYLCASSPYDRGQLRETQYFGPGTRLLVL.

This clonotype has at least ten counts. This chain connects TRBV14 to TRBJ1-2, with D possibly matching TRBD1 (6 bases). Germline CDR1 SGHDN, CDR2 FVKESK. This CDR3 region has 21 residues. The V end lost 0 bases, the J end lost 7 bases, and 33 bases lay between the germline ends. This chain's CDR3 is CASSQENADRTVLFPSAGYTF. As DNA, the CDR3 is TGTGCCAGCAGCCAAGAAAATGCGGACAGAACCGTTCTGTTCCCGTCGGCTGGCTACACCTTC.

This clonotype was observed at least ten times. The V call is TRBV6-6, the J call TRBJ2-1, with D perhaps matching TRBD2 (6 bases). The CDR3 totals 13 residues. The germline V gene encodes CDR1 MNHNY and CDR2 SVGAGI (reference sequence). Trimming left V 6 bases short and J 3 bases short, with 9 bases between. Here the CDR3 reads CASSGTYYNEQFF. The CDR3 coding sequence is TGTGCCAGCAGCGGGACTTACTACAATGAGCAGTTCTTC.